This TCR beta chain was obtained from a study of tumor T cells in aggressive B-cell lymphoma. The data were produced by immunoSEQ multiplex PCR, yet TCRdb's version contains in-frame clones alone and is incomplete. The sample has around 6,000 clones, 70% to 90% seen once; the top ten hold approximately 3.1%. Sequenced: tumor tissue. This TCR was recovered from an adult with diffuse large B cell lymphoma. Some clones in this sample may be carry-over from other donors' samples.

The CDR3 DNA is TGTGCCAGCAGTTTAACGTCGGGGGCAACTAATGAAAAACTGTTTTTT. It codes for CASSLTSGATNEKLFF. The chain carries TRBV27 and TRBJ1-4; TRBD1 is a possible D gene (5 bases). The CDR3 is 16 residues long. Trimming left V 2 bases short and J 0 bases short, with 10 bases between. CDR1 is MNHEY, CDR2 SMNVEV, per germline (reference sequence). The entire variable domain, with the rest obtained from reference TRBV27 and TRBJ1-4, is as follows: EAQVTQNPRYLITVTGKKLTVTCSQNMNHEYMSWYRQDPGLGLRQIYYSMNVEVTDKGDVPEGYKVSRKEKRNFPLILESPSPNQTSLYFCASSLTSGATNEKLFFGSGTQLSVL.